The 26 T cell receptor beta chains below were found in one sample sequenced in a study of cytomegalovirus exposure and HLA in healthy donors. 60 Vbeta and 13 Jbeta primers were used in PCR. Method: immunoSEQ multiplex PCR; TCRdb's copy keeps in-frame clones and lacks some. There are around 200,000 clones in the sample; around 80% occur only once, and roughly 2.6% lies in the top ten. The specimen was PBMCs. The receptors shown here come from a woman in her sixties or seventies in good health and CMV-seropositive.

V usage is TRBV6-1 and J usage is TRBJ2-5; 10 positions match TRBD2. Germline V gene sequence: CDR1 MNHNS, CDR2 SASEGT. This CDR3 is built from 15 residues. J lost 3 bases, V lost 4 bases, and 5 bases had no gene match. CDR3 region: CASSGGLAREETQYF. CDR3 DNA: TGTGCCAGCAGTGGGGGACTAGCGAGGGAAGAGACCCAGTACTTC.

The V and J genes are TRBV29-1 and TRBJ2-1; a weak D match, TRBD2 (6 bases). V lost 2 bases and J lost 1, with 15 bases in between. In germline, CDR1 is SQVTM, CDR2 ANQGSEA. The CDR3 covers 16 residues. This CDR3 reads CSVETRESQSYNEQFF. Here the CDR3 DNA reads TGCAGCGTTGAAACCCGGGAGAGCCAATCCTACAATGAGCAGTTCTTC.

This chain uses TRBV4-3 with TRBJ2-3; D possibly corresponds to TRBD2 (5 bases). The V and J ends lost 4 bases and 0 bases respectively, with 20 bases between them. CDR3 length: 18 amino acids. Per the germline V gene, CDR1 is LGHNA and CDR2 is YSLEER. The CDR3 bases are TGCGCCAGCAGCCCCCGAGGGTCGGGAACCCCAAGCACAGATACGCAGTATTTT. Protein: CASSPRGSGTPSTDTQYF.

The chain couples TRBV19 to TRBJ1-4, with D uncertain. V was trimmed by 3 bases and J by 0 bases, leaving 8 bases between them. The CDR3 contains 15 residues. Germline lookup yields CDR1 LNHDA and CDR2 SQIVND (reference sequence). CDR3 coding DNA: TGTGCCAGTAGTATCCAGATTGCAACTAATGAAAAACTGTTTTTT. Protein sequence: CASSIQIATNEKLFF.

The chain recombines TRBV30 with TRBJ1-1; unclear D gene. Germline CDR1 and CDR2: GTSNPN and SVGIG (reference sequence). This CDR3 is 13 amino acids long. Between the trimmed V and J ends, which lost 3 bases and 0 bases, there was a span of 8 bases. The CDR3 sequence is CAWRLRLNTEAFF. CDR3 nucleotide sequence: TGTGCCTGGAGACTTAGATTGAACACTGAAGCTTTCTTT.

The chain is built from TRBV5-1 and TRBJ2-7; D is unresolved. The germline gives CDR1 SGHRS, CDR2 YFSETQ. The V end lost 6 bases, the J end lost 3 bases, and 22 bases lay between the germline ends. The CDR3 contains 16 residues. CDR3 DNA: TGCGCCAGCATGGTTGGCGGTCACTCGCGGAACTACGAGCAGTACTTC. This sequence encodes CASMVGGHSRNYEQYF.

This chain links TRBV7-8 with TRBJ2-6, with unresolved D. The V gene's germline CDR1 is SGHVS and CDR2 FQNEAQ. The CDR3 totals 15 residues. V lost 1 base and J 0 bases, leaving 4 bases between the germline ends. CDR3 in DNA: TGTGCCAGCAGCTTAGGTAACTCTGGGGCCAACGTCCTGACTTTC. It codes for CASSLGNSGANVLTF.

V and J are TRBV5-4 and TRBJ1-2; 12 nucleotides align to TRBD1. V lost 6 bases to trimming and J lost 7 bases; unmatched junction nucleotides: 13. This CDR3 comprises 16 residues. Germline CDR1 SGHNT, CDR2 YYREEE (reference sequence). CDR3 loop: CASTRSAGQGAAGYTF. The CDR3 bases are TGTGCCAGCACGAGATCCGCGGGACAGGGGGCGGCTGGCTACACCTTC.

V gene TRBV5-1 combines with J gene TRBJ2-3; unclear D gene. Per germline, CDR1 SGHRS and CDR2 YFSETQ. This CDR3 region has 14 residues. Deletions cut 0 bases from V and 5 bases from J, with 10 bases between. The CDR3 region is CASSLDRGGDTQYF. The DNA of the CDR3 is TGCGCCAGCAGCTTGGATCGCGGTGGAGATACGCAGTATTTT.

Comment on this clone: Germline is not matched at one junction end, which may reflect a read error. The V and J genes are TRBV11-3 and TRBJ2-5; TRBD2 matches at 15 bases. Germline lookup yields CDR1 SGHNT and CDR2 YENEEA. The CDR3 sequence is 17 residues long. The CDR3 nucleotides are TGTGCCAGCAGCCCCGGGACTAGCGGGGGGCACCAAGAGGCCCAGTACTTC. Residues: CASSPGTSGGHQEAQYF.

The chain links TRBV10-3 to TRBJ1-2; 8 nucleotides line up with TRBD1. This CDR3 comprises 15 residues. V lost 0 bases to trimming and J lost 5 bases; unmatched junction nucleotides: 5. Germline CDR1 and CDR2: ENHRY and SYGVKD. The CDR3 loop reads CAISESAGGQYGYTF. The CDR3 DNA sequence: TGTGCCATCAGTGAGTCGGCAGGGGGCCAGTATGGCTACACCTTC.

As to this clone: This same CDR3 is encoded by further DNA sequences in the sample. V and J are TRBV7-2 and TRBJ2-1, with 7 bases lining up with TRBD2. Germline CDR1 reads SGHTA; CDR2 reads FQGNSA. Trimming cost V 2 bases and J 2 bases; bases outside gene matches: 3. CDR3 length: 15 residues. CDR3 in amino acids: CASSLPGGAYNEQFF. CDR3 DNA sequence: TGTGCCAGCAGCTTACCGGGAGGAGCCTACAATGAGCAGTTCTTC.

This chain joins TRBV29-1 and TRBJ2-3; 7 bases fit TRBD2. CDR3 length: 15 residues. The V and J ends lost 7 bases and 1 base, in that order; junction bases with no gene match: 11. Germline CDR1 and CDR2: SQVTM and ANQGSEA. The DNA for the CDR3 is TGCAGCGCTCCTTCGCCCGCGGGGGGCACAGATACGCAGTATTTT. Translating gives CSAPSPAGGTDTQYF.

The genes are TRBV28 and TRBJ1-4; 9 bases are shared with TRBD1. The germline CDR1 and CDR2 sequences are MDHEN and SYDVKM. This CDR3 region has 15 residues. V shed 5 bases, J shed 6 bases, and the junction held 7 bases outside the gene matches. As DNA, the CDR3 is TGTGCCAGCAGTCCCGGCGGGACAGGGTATGAAAAACTGTTTTTT. Translation gives CASSPGGTGYEKLFF.

The chain employs TRBV29-1 and TRBJ2-1; D not certain. CDR3 size: 12 residues. Trimming took 4 bases from V and 4 from J, leaving 8 bases between them. Germline CDR1 is SQVTM and CDR2 is ANQGSEA. In DNA form, the CDR3 reads TGCAGCGTTGTTTCGAGTTACAATGAGCAGTTCTTC. Its translation: CSVVSSYNEQFF.

The J gene is TRBJ2-7, the V gene TRBV7-9, with 9 bases aligning to TRBD1. With V trimmed by 4 bases and J by 6 bases, 4 bases remained unmatched. CDR1 is SEHNR and CDR2 is FQNEAQ in the germline V gene (reference sequence). The CDR3 runs 13 residues. The CDR3, as DNA: TGTGCCAGCAGCTGGGACAGGGTTTTCGAGCAGTACTTC. Amino acids: CASSWDRVFEQYF. The full variable domain, in which reference TRBV7-9 and TRBJ2-7 provide the parts outside the CDR3, is DTGVSQNPRHKITKRGQNVTFRCDPISEHNRLYWYRQTLGQGPEFLTYFQNEAQLEKSRLLSDRFSAERPKGSFSTLEIQRTEQGDSAMYLCASSWDRVFEQYFGPGTRLTVT.

The rearrangement uses TRBV2 and TRBJ2-5; a possible D gene is TRBD2 (6 bases). CDR3 length equals 12 residues. V was shortened by 6 bases and J by 4 bases, with 9 bases between the two germline ends. CDR1 and CDR2 from the germline V gene are SNHLY and FYNNEI. CDR3 residues: CASRAEGETQYF. The CDR3 DNA reads as TGTGCCAGCAGGGCGGAGGGAGAGACCCAGTACTTC.

This clone was recorded once. This chain links TRBV10-2 with TRBJ2-3; 7 positions match TRBD2. This CDR3 region has 15 residues. The J segment lost 0 bases and the V segment lost 1 base, leaving 1 base of the junction unmatched. The germline CDR1 and CDR2 sequences are WSHSY and SAAADI. This chain's CDR3 is CASSELAGSTDTQYF. CDR3 nucleotides: TGCGCCAGCAGTGAGTTAGCGGGTAGCACAGATACGCAGTATTTT.

The rearrangement joins TRBV6-5 to TRBJ1-5; D not resolved. The CDR3 extends over 13 amino acids. V was pared by 8 bases and J by 1 base, with 9 bases between. Germline V lookup: CDR1 MNHEY, CDR2 SVGAGI. CDR3 sequence reads: CASGQRSNQPQHF. CDR3 DNA sequence: TGTGCCAGCGGTCAGAGGAGCAATCAGCCCCAGCATTTT.

Regarding this clone: The sample has other DNA sequences that encode this CDR3 too. The chain uses TRBV5-1 and TRBJ2-2, with D maybe TRBD2 (5 bases). V was pared by 2 bases and J by 2 bases, with 7 bases between. Germline V gene sequence: CDR1 SGHRS, CDR2 YFSETQ. The CDR3 length is 14 residues. Here the CDR3 DNA reads TGCGCCAGCAGCTTCCGGGGTAACACCGGGGAGCTGTTTTTT. Translation: CASSFRGNTGELFF. Full variable domain (missing parts from reference TRBV5-1 and TRBJ2-2): KAGVTQTPRYLIKTRGQQVTLSCSPISGHRSVSWYQQTPGQGLQFLFEYFSETQRNKGNFPGRFSGRQFSNSRSEMNVSTLELGDSALYLCASSFRGNTGELFFGEGSRLTVL.

This clone was counted only a few times. The V and J genes are TRBV29-1 and TRBJ2-7, with 8 bases matching TRBD1. The V gene's germline CDR1 is SQVTM and CDR2 ANQGSEA. The CDR3 extends over 15 amino acids. The V gene end was trimmed by 2 bases and the J gene end by 1 base; junction bases not matched to a gene: 7. The CDR3 sequence: CSVELPRGQSYEQYF. The CDR3 DNA is TGCAGCGTTGAACTCCCCAGGGGGCAATCCTACGAGCAGTACTTC.

As to this clone: The same CDR3 is also encoded by other DNA sequences in this sample. This rearrangement joins TRBV2 to TRBJ1-5, with D perhaps TRBD1 (5 bases). Germline-derived CDR1 and CDR2 are SNHLY and FYNNEI. V dropped 3 bases and J dropped 6 bases, with 9 bases sitting between them. CDR3 length: 13 amino acids. Written as DNA, the CDR3 is TGTGCCAGCAGTGACAGGGAGGGTCAGCCCCAGCATTTT. Protein sequence: CASSDREGQPQHF.

The chain has TRBV4-1 and TRBJ2-1; possible D gene TRBD1, 7 bases. The CDR3 consists of 13 residues. Trimming stripped 5 bases from V and 7 bases from J, with 12 bases between. CDR1 is MGHRA, CDR2 YSYEKL, per germline. This chain's CDR3 is CASSDPGGNEQFF. The CDR3 region has the DNA TGCGCCAGCAGCGACCCAGGGGGGAATGAGCAGTTCTTC.

This sequence joins TRBV7-6 and TRBJ2-1; 9 bases fit TRBD2. V shed 1 base and J 8 bases; nucleotides not matched to a gene: 12. This CDR3 is 17 amino acids long. Germline V gives CDR1 SGHVS, CDR2 FNYEAQ. Here the CDR3 reads CASSLVDWSSGADEQFF. For the CDR3, the DNA is TGTGCCAGCAGCTTAGTTGACTGGTCTAGCGGGGCGGATGAGCAGTTCTTC.

This chain uses TRBV29-1 with TRBJ2-7; TRBD2 agrees at 12 bases. CDR3 length: 14 amino acids. CDR1 is SQVTM and CDR2 is ANQGSEA in the germline V gene. The trim removed 6 bases at V and 4 bases at J, leaving 7 bases unmatched. The CDR3 DNA is TGCAGCGTCCTATCGGGACTAGCGGGTTACGAGCAGTACTTC. It translates to CSVLSGLAGYEQYF.

The chain is built from TRBV5-1 and TRBJ2-1, with TRBD2 identical over 16 bases. CDR1 and CDR2 from the germline V gene are SGHRS and YFSETQ. The trim removed 5 bases at V and 10 bases at J, leaving 3 bases unmatched. The CDR3 extends over 14 amino acids. In DNA form, the CDR3 reads TGCGCCAGCAGAAGGGGACTAGCGGGAGGGGAGCAGTTCTTC. Encoded protein: CASRRGLAGGEQFF.